Below are 20 T cell receptor beta chains sequenced from a single sample in a study of blood T cell repertoires in COVID-19. Profiled with immunoSEQ multiplex PCR; TCRdb holds only in-frame clones, not every one. The sample has 55,000 to 70,000 clones, approximately 90% seen once. The specimen was peripheral blood. These receptors were obtained from a woman aged 45-65 years with COVID-19, enrolled during active disease.

This clone was seen a handful of times. This rearrangement joins TRBV7-9 to TRBJ2-7; the match to TRBD2 covers 7 bases. The trim removed 5 bases at V and 4 bases at J, leaving 5 bases unmatched. Germline CDR1 SEHNR, CDR2 FQNEAQ (reference sequence). The CDR3 is made up of 13 amino acids. CDR3 sequence (DNA): TGTGCCAGCAGCCCGGGACTACATTACGAGCAGTACTTC. Encoded protein: CASSPGLHYEQYF.

The rearrangement joins TRBV7-2 to TRBJ2-3, with D unclear. V was clipped by 5 bases and J by 1 base, with 10 bases between them. This CDR3 is built from 14 residues. In germline, CDR1 is SGHTA, CDR2 FQGNSA. The CDR3 sequence: CASSLTQGTDTQYF. In DNA form, the CDR3 reads TGTGCCAGCAGCCTAACCCAAGGCACAGATACGCAGTATTTT.

The genes are TRBV10-3 and TRBJ2-6, with a tentative D call TRBD1 (5 bases). V gave up 10 bases and J gave up 2 bases, with 24 bases separating them. This CDR3 has 18 residues. Germline V gene data show CDR1 as ENHRY and CDR2 as SYGVKD. In DNA, the CDR3 is TGTGCCAACGCCCCTGGGGAAGGGGATGCTCCTGGGGCCAACGTCCTGACTTTC. Amino acids: CANAPGEGDAPGANVLTF.

CDR3: CASSLGLAGATDTQYF. CDR3 nucleotides: TGTGCCAGCAGCCTCGGACTAGCGGGAGCCACAGATACGCAGTATTTT. This chain joins TRBV7-6 and TRBJ2-3; 13 bases fit TRBD2. This CDR3 contains 16 residues. With V trimmed by 5 bases and J by 2 bases, 4 bases remained unmatched. The germline gives CDR1 SGHVS, CDR2 FNYEAQ.

This rearrangement joins TRBV6-2 or TRBV6-3 to TRBJ2-7; tentatively, D is TRBD2 (5 bases). The germline V gene encodes CDR1 MNHEY and CDR2 SVGEGT. The CDR3 totals 15 residues. V lost 5 bases, J lost 5 bases, and 19 bases lay in between. The CDR3 here is CASSRTHTLRNEQYF. CDR3 bases: TGTGCCAGCAGTCGGACTCACACCCTCAGGAACGAGCAGTACTTC.

In DNA, the CDR3 is TGTGCCAGCAGTGATCGACAGTTTAGAAATCAGCCCCAGCATTTT. The encoded protein is CASSDRQFRNQPQHF. The chain recombines TRBV6-1 with TRBJ1-5, with TRBD1 as a possible D gene (5 bases). The germline V gene encodes CDR1 MNHNS and CDR2 SASEGT. The V end lost 3 bases, the J end lost 4 bases, and 13 bases lay between the germline ends. This CDR3 region has 15 residues.

This sequence joins TRBV3-1 (or the pseudogene TRBV3-2) and TRBJ2-2; 9 bases fit TRBD2. The V segment lost 6 bases and the J segment 8 bases; nucleotides outside the gene matches: 7. From germline, CDR1 is LGHDT and CDR2 YNNKEL (reference sequence). The CDR3 spans 14 residues. CDR3 sequence: CASSGKLAGGELFF. The DNA for the CDR3 is TGTGCCAGCAGTGGAAAGCTAGCGGGAGGGGAGCTGTTTTTT.

The chain joins TRBV30 to TRBJ1-1; the D gene is possibly TRBD1 (6 bases). The V and J ends lost 5 bases and 9 bases respectively, with 10 bases between them. The CDR3 runs 10 residues. The V gene's germline CDR1 is GTSNPN and CDR2 SVGIG (reference sequence). The CDR3 nucleotides read TGTGCCTGGCAGGGGATCCAAGCTTTCTTT. This translates into CAWQGIQAFF.

The chain employs TRBV27 and TRBJ2-4; D is perhaps TRBD1 (6 bases). CDR1 and CDR2 from the germline V gene are MNHEY and SMNVEV (reference sequence). V shed 7 bases and J shed 1 base, with 8 bases lying between them. The CDR3 extends over 13 amino acids. The CDR3 reads CASKDRAKNIQYF. As DNA, the CDR3 is TGTGCCAGCAAAGACAGGGCCAAAAACATTCAGTACTTC.

The chain employs TRBV28 and TRBJ1-5; the match to TRBD1 covers 11 bases. Looked up from germline, CDR1 is MDHEN and CDR2 is SYDVKM. The CDR3 spans 16 residues. V shed 4 bases, J shed 3 bases, and the junction held 5 bases outside the gene matches. The CDR3 sequence is CASSSWDRGNNQPQHF. The CDR3 DNA follows: TGTGCCAGCAGTTCCTGGGACAGGGGGAACAATCAGCCCCAGCATTTT.

The chain is built from TRBV7-2 and TRBJ2-3, with TRBD2 identical over 7 bases. Trimming cost V 2 bases and J 4 bases; bases outside gene matches: 6. CDR1 is SGHTA and CDR2 is FQGNSA in the germline V gene. The CDR3 loop spans 15 amino acids. This CDR3 reads CASSLTLASPDTQYF. DNA for the CDR3: TGTGCCAGCAGCTTAACACTAGCGAGTCCAGATACGCAGTATTTT.

Concerning this clone: At one end the junction does not follow the germline gene, possibly because of a read error. This chain joins TRBV28 and TRBJ1-1; 8 bases are shared with TRBD1. The CDR3 contains 13 residues. Per the germline V gene, CDR1 is MDHEN and CDR2 is SYDVKM. The CDR3 DNA reads TGTGCCAGCAGTTTTGGCGGGACAGGTGGTAGGGTCTTT. It specifies CASSFGGTGGRVF. Filled out from reference TRBV28 and TRBJ1-1, the complete variable domain reads DVKVTQSSRYLVKRTGEKVFLECVQDMDHENMFWYRQDPGLGLRLIYFSYDVKMKEKGDIPEGYSVSREKKERFSLILESASTNQTSMYLCASSFGGTGGRVFGQGTRLTVV.

V is TRBV11-2 and J is TRBJ2-3; weak D call: TRBD1 (5 bases). The ends were cut back, 5 bases at V and 12 bases at J, with 21 bases in the middle. The length of the CDR3 is 14 residues. Germline V gene lookup returns CDR1 SGHAT and CDR2 FQNNGV. The CDR3 loop is CASSRKAGSVSQYF. The CDR3, as DNA: TGTGCCAGCAGCCGAAAGGCAGGGTCTGTAAGTCAGTATTTT.

The chain uses TRBV19 and TRBJ1-1; a weak D match, TRBD1 (5 bases). Trimming removed 3 bases from V and 3 bases from J, with 11 bases in between. The germline gives CDR1 LNHDA, CDR2 SQIVND (reference sequence). This CDR3 is 14 amino acids long. The CDR3 sequence is CASSIQGGYTEAFF. CDR3 nucleotide sequence: TGTGCCAGTAGTATCCAGGGAGGTTACACTGAAGCTTTCTTT.

This clone occurred a few times. V gene TRBV11-3 combines with J gene TRBJ2-3; D is possibly TRBD1 (5 bases). Germline V lookup: CDR1 SGHNT, CDR2 YENEEA. The length of the CDR3 is 12 residues. The V end lost 7 bases, the J end lost 5 bases, and 10 bases lay between the germline ends. The CDR3 region has the DNA TGTGCCAGCAAAGGGGTTGGAGATACGCAGTATTTT. This encodes CASKGVGDTQYF.

This clone came up a few times. V and J are TRBV10-3 and TRBJ1-6, with D possibly TRBD1 on 5 matching bases. V was clipped by 3 bases and J by 8 bases, with 17 bases between them. This CDR3 spans 16 amino acids. From germline, CDR1 is ENHRY and CDR2 SYGVKD. CDR3 coding DNA: TGTGCCATCAGTGAATATGGGACTGAAAAACATTCACCCCTCCACTTT. It specifies CAISEYGTEKHSPLHF.

This clone came up once. The chain has TRBV18 and TRBJ2-7; 14 bases align to TRBD2. V gave up 6 bases and J gave up 5 bases; unmatched junction bases: 0. Per the germline V gene, CDR1 is KGHSH and CDR2 is LQKENI. The CDR3 consists of 13 residues. The CDR3 sequence: CASSGLAGDEQYF. CDR3 nucleotide sequence: TGTGCCAGCTCGGGACTAGCGGGAGACGAGCAGTACTTC. Supplemented by reference TRBV18 and TRBJ2-7, the full variable domain reads NAGVMQNPRHLVRRRGQEARLRCSPMKGHSHVYWYRQLPEEGLKFMVYLQKENIIDESGMPKERFSAEFPKEGPSILRIQQVVRGDSAAYFCASSGLAGDEQYFGPGTRLTVT.

This chain uses TRBV7-3 with TRBJ2-7; D is possibly TRBD2 (6 bases). The V and J ends lost 3 bases and 6 bases respectively, with 12 bases between them. CDR1 is SGHTA and CDR2 is FQGTGA in the germline V gene. This CDR3 is built from 13 residues. CDR3 bases: TGTGCCAGCAGCTTTCGGGACTCCGGCGAGCAGTACTTC. This encodes CASSFRDSGEQYF.

This chain joins TRBV28 and TRBJ2-5, with a weak D call TRBD1 (6 bases). Germline CDR1 reads MDHEN; CDR2 reads SYDVKM. The CDR3 is 14 amino acids. V dropped 6 bases and J dropped 5 bases, with 16 bases sitting between them. CDR3 sequence reads: CASSPTDRWETQYF. CDR3 nucleotides: TGTGCCAGCAGCCCTACCGACAGGTGGGAGACCCAGTACTTC.

V gene TRBV9 combines with J gene TRBJ2-1; a weak D match, TRBD2 (5 bases). The V end lost 4 bases, the J end lost 4 bases, and 9 bases lay between the germline ends. CDR3 length: 13 residues. Germline lookup yields CDR1 SGDLS and CDR2 YYNGEE. In nucleotides, the CDR3 is TGTGCCAGCAGCTCCGGGGTGTACAATGAGCAGTTCTTC. It translates to CASSSGVYNEQFF.